Presented here are 5 T cell receptor beta chains from one specimen sequenced in a study of patients and donors after allogeneic stem cell transplantation. TCRdb called the RT-PCR reads again in MiXCR, with one record for every CDR3 protein. This repertoire shows 800,000 to 1,000,000 distinct CDR3 sequences, about a sixth found once; its top ten account for around 5.5%. The sequencing input was blood, either unsorted or a sorted T cell fraction (not recorded which). These receptors were collected from a human donor who was either an allogeneic HSCT recipient or a stem cell or donor lymphocyte infusion donor (not recorded which). It is not recorded whose cells these are; they may come from a transplant donor.

This clonotype was seen ten or more times. The CDR3 DNA follows: TGTGCCACCAGCAGACTAGCGAAGAACACCGGGGAGCTGTTTTTT. Its protein product is CATSRLAKNTGELFF. The genes are TRBV15 and TRBJ2-2, with D tentatively TRBD2 (6 bases). With 2 bases removed from V and 1 base from J, the gap between germline ends came to 8 bases. In germline, CDR1 is LNHNV, CDR2 YYDKDF (reference sequence). This CDR3 contains 15 residues.

This clonotype was counted between two and nine times. This chain connects TRBV5-1 to TRBJ2-7; 8 positions agree with TRBD2. The CDR3 is 19 residues long. The V and J ends lost 0 bases and 2 bases, in that order; junction bases with no gene match: 16. The germline V gene has CDR1 SGHRS and CDR2 YFSETQ. CDR3 sequence (DNA): TGCGCCAGCAGCTTGGATACTAGCGGAATAAAACGAGATACCTACGAGCAGTACTTC. Protein product: CASSLDTSGIKRDTYEQYF.

This chain links TRBV27 with TRBJ1-5; 8 positions agree with TRBD1. This CDR3 spans 16 amino acids. With V trimmed by 2 bases and J by 4 bases, 7 bases remained unmatched. Germline values: CDR1 MNHEY, CDR2 SMNVEV (reference sequence). In nucleotides, the CDR3 is TGTGCCAGCAGTTTAGAAGGGGACAGGCAGAATCAGCCCCAGCATTTT. Its translation is CASSLEGDRQNQPQHF.

This clonotype has just a few counts. This chain uses TRBV20-1 with TRBJ1-6; D is ambiguous. This CDR3 contains 11 residues. The V end lost 3 bases, the J end lost 8 bases, and 5 bases lay between the germline ends. Per germline, CDR1 DFQATT and CDR2 SNEGSKA (reference sequence). The CDR3 loop is CSASRDSPLHF. The CDR3 DNA sequence: TGCAGTGCTAGTAGGGATTCACCCCTCCACTTT.

The rearrangement uses TRBV4-3 and TRBJ2-3; D is uncertain. Germline lookup yields CDR1 LGHNA and CDR2 YSLEER. The CDR3 has 15 residues. Between the trimmed V and J ends, which lost 3 bases and 2 bases, there was a span of 12 bases. The CDR3 sequence: CASSQGWEHTDTQYF. The CDR3, as DNA: TGCGCCAGCAGCCAGGGTTGGGAACACACAGATACGCAGTATTTT.